These 10 T cell receptor beta chains were sequenced from one sample in a study of blood T cell repertoires in COVID-19. Method: immunoSEQ multiplex PCR; TCRdb's copy keeps in-frame clones and lacks some. The sample shows just over 150,000 clones, 80% to 95% of them seen only once. What was sequenced was peripheral blood. These receptors all stem from a man aged 25 to 40 with COVID-19, enrolled during active disease.

The chain links TRBV4-3 to TRBJ2-7; D is uncertain. CDR3 length: 15 amino acids. Per the germline V gene, CDR1 is LGHNA and CDR2 is YSLEER. V was pared by 0 bases and J by 2 bases, with 11 bases between. This chain's CDR3 is CASSQDWAEPYEQYF. The DNA of the CDR3 is TGCGCCAGCAGCCAAGATTGGGCAGAACCCTACGAGCAGTACTTC.

This clone was seen a single time. The chain uses TRBV5-1 and TRBJ2-1; the match to TRBD2 covers 7 bases. Losses at the gene ends were 0 bases for V and 6 bases for J; bases not matched to a gene: 12. CDR1 and CDR2 from the germline V gene are SGHRS and YFSETQ. The CDR3 length is 17 residues. The CDR3, as DNA: TGCGCCAGCAGCTTGGCCCGGAGGACTAGGATGGGCAATGAGCAGTTCTTC. The encoded protein is CASSLARRTRMGNEQFF.

V gene TRBV6-2 or TRBV6-3 combines with J gene TRBJ2-5, with 8 bases lining up with TRBD1. The CDR3 length is 16 residues. The ends lost 6 bases at V and 2 bases at J; junction bases unmatched: 11. Germline CDR1 MNHEY, CDR2 SVGEGT. The CDR3 sequence is CASSPPQGGQQETQYF. The CDR3 DNA sequence: TGTGCCAGCAGCCCACCACAGGGGGGACAACAAGAGACCCAGTACTTC.

This clone has a handful of counts. The V call is TRBV6-5, the J call TRBJ1-2, with 7 bases identical to TRBD1. Looked up from germline, CDR1 is MNHEY and CDR2 is SVGAGI. CDR3 length equals 13 residues. V was clipped by 6 bases and J by 4 bases; unmatched bases: 5. CDR3 coding DNA: TGTGCCAGCAGAGACAGGGAAACCTATGGCTACACCTTC. Translated: CASRDRETYGYTF.

The rearrangement uses TRBV4-2 and TRBJ1-1; D unclear. The CDR3 is made up of 11 amino acids. The V end lost 3 bases, the J end lost 7 bases, and 6 bases lay between the germline ends. The V gene's germline CDR1 is LGHNA and CDR2 YNFKEQ. CDR3 DNA: TGTGCCAGCAGCCAGGCTCTTGAAGCTTTCTTT. Translated, it gives CASSQALEAFF.

This sequence joins TRBV11-1 and TRBJ2-7; 8 bases align to TRBD1. V lost 1 base and J lost 1; bases outside the gene matches: 3. Germline assignment: CDR1 SGHAT and CDR2 FQDESV (reference sequence). There are 15 residues in the CDR3. CDR3 amino acids: CASSLGDRRSYEQYF. The DNA of the CDR3 is TGTGCCAGCAGCTTAGGGGACAGGAGATCCTACGAGCAGTACTTC.

The gene calls are TRBV6-5 and TRBJ1-6; the match to TRBD1 covers 7 bases. The length of the CDR3 is 15 residues. J lost 8 bases, V lost 4 bases, and 8 bases had no gene match. The germline CDR1 and CDR2 sequences are MNHEY and SVGAGI. The CDR3 sequence is CASSSKGGGDSPLHF. The CDR3 DNA is TGTGCCAGCAGTTCAAAAGGAGGGGGCGATTCACCCCTCCACTTT.

The genes are TRBV4-3 and TRBJ1-2; weak D call: TRBD1 (5 bases). The V and J ends lost 0 bases and 4 bases respectively, with 18 bases between them. This CDR3 region has 17 residues. Looked up from germline, CDR1 is LGHNA and CDR2 is YSLEER. The CDR3 DNA follows: TGCGCCAGCAGCCAAGATCAGGAGGAGGGACTGGGCTATGGCTACACCTTC. Encoded protein: CASSQDQEEGLGYGYTF.

The chain joins TRBV28 to TRBJ1-3, with TRBD1 matching 10 bases. J was trimmed by 3 bases and V by 0 bases; bases with no gene match: 8. The CDR3 contains 18 residues. Germline CDR1 MDHEN, CDR2 SYDVKM. In DNA form, the CDR3 reads TGTGCCAGCAGTTTATGGGGACAGGGGACCCTGGGTGGAAACACCATATATTTT. Its protein product is CASSLWGQGTLGGNTIYF.

The chain recombines TRBV28 with TRBJ1-3; D uncertain. Germline V lookup: CDR1 MDHEN, CDR2 SYDVKM. CDR3 length: 19 residues. The V end lost 5 bases, the J end lost 0 bases, and 23 bases lay between the germline ends. The CDR3 is CASSPSGSRSLYSGNTIYF. DNA for the CDR3: TGTGCCAGCAGTCCTTCCGGGAGCCGCTCTTTGTACTCTGGAAACACCATATATTTT.